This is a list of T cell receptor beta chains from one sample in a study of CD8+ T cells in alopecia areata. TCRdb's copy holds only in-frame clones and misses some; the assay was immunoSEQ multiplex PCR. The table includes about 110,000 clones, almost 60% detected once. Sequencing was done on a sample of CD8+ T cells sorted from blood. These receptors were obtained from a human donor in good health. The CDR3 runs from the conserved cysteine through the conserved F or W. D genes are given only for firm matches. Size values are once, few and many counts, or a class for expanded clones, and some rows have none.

CDR3nt: TGTGCCAGCAGCTTGGGGGTGGGGTCCTACAATGAGCAGTTCTTC
CDR3aa: CASSLGVGSYNEQFF
abundance: -
d_gene: -
j_gene: TRBJ2-1
v_gene: TRBV7-9

CDR3nt: TGTGCCAGCAACCCCATTGGGGAAGGGTCTGAAGCTTTCTTT
CDR3aa: CASNPIGEGSEAFF
abundance: -
d_gene: -
j_gene: TRBJ1-1
v_gene: TRBV6-6

CDR3nt: TGTGCCAGCAGCTTGGGTTTTGGGACCGGGGAGCTGTTTTTT
CDR3aa: CASSLGFGTGELFF
abundance: -
d_gene: -
j_gene: TRBJ2-2
v_gene: TRBV5-4

CDR3nt: TGCGCCAGCAGCTTGGGAGTAGGGAGTTCCTACGAGCAGTACTTC
CDR3aa: CASSLGVGSSYEQYF
abundance: few
d_gene: -
j_gene: TRBJ2-7
v_gene: TRBV5-1

CDR3nt: TGCGCCAGCAGCCAAGAAGGTAGCCGGGAGACCCAGTACTTC
CDR3aa: CASSQEGSRETQYF
abundance: few
d_gene: -
j_gene: TRBJ2-5
v_gene: TRBV4-1

CDR3nt: TGTGCCAGCAGTTCAGGGGACGGTCAGCCCCAGCATTTT
CDR3aa: CASSSGDGQPQHF
abundance: -
d_gene: -
j_gene: TRBJ1-5
v_gene: TRBV28

CDR3nt: TGCAGCGTTGTATGGAGTACTGAAGCTTTCTTT
CDR3aa: CSVVWSTEAFF
abundance: -
d_gene: -
j_gene: TRBJ1-1
v_gene: TRBV29-1

CDR3nt: TGCGCCAGCAGCCAACCGGACAGACTCTCTGGAAACACCATATATTTT
CDR3aa: CASSQPDRLSGNTIYF
abundance: -
d_gene: -
j_gene: TRBJ1-3
v_gene: TRBV4-1

CDR3nt: TGCAGCGCACCGGGGGTAGGTCGGACAGGATACACTGAAGCTTTCTTT
CDR3aa: CSAPGVGRTGYTEAFF
abundance: -
d_gene: TRBD1
j_gene: TRBJ1-1
v_gene: TRBV29-1

CDR3nt: TGCAGCGTTTGGGCAGAGGATGGCTACACCTTC
CDR3aa: CSVWAEDGYTF
abundance: few
d_gene: -
j_gene: TRBJ1-2
v_gene: TRBV29-1

CDR3nt: TGTGCCAGCAGCTTGGGCGGTATCCAAGAGACCCAGTACTTC
CDR3aa: CASSLGGIQETQYF
abundance: few
d_gene: -
j_gene: TRBJ2-5
v_gene: TRBV5-4

CDR3nt: TGCGCCAGCTGTTGTGCGTGGGGGCCCAACAATGAGCAGTTCTTC
CDR3aa: CASCCAWGPNNEQFF
abundance: many
d_gene: -
j_gene: TRBJ2-1
v_gene: TRBV4-1

CDR3nt: TGCGCCAGCAGCCAAGTACAGGGACGACAAGAGAACACTGAAGCTTTCTTT
CDR3aa: CASSQVQGRQENTEAFF
abundance: -
d_gene: -
j_gene: TRBJ1-1
v_gene: TRBV4-1

CDR3nt: TGTGCCAGCAGTGACCTCGTGGCGGGGGCCTCCACCGGGGAGCTGTTTTTT
CDR3aa: CASSDLVAGASTGELFF
abundance: once
d_gene: -
j_gene: TRBJ2-2
v_gene: TRBV9

CDR3nt: TGCGCCAGCAGCCAATGGGCATTGGACGAGCAGTACTTC
CDR3aa: CASSQWALDEQYF
abundance: -
d_gene: -
j_gene: TRBJ2-7
v_gene: TRBV4-1

CDR3nt: TGTGCCAGCAGCGTAGAGACCCCCGGAGGGGCCGGGGCCAACGTCCTGACTTTC
CDR3aa: CASSVETPGGAGANVLTF
abundance: -
d_gene: -
j_gene: TRBJ2-6
v_gene: TRBV9

CDR3nt: TGCGCCAGCAGCTTAGGGACAGGGATTACTGAAGCTTTCTTT
CDR3aa: CASSLGTGITEAFF
abundance: -
d_gene: TRBD1
j_gene: TRBJ1-1
v_gene: TRBV5-1

CDR3nt: TGCGCCAGCAGCCAGGGGCGGTGGTCTGGCTCCTACAATGAGCAGTTCTTC
CDR3aa: CASSQGRWSGSYNEQFF
abundance: -
d_gene: -
j_gene: TRBJ2-1
v_gene: TRBV4-1

CDR3nt: TGCGCCAGCAGCTTTCCAAATACCGGGACAGGGGGCGCACCATGGGAGACCCAGTACTTC
CDR3aa: CASSFPNTGTGGAPWETQYF
abundance: -
d_gene: TRBD1
j_gene: TRBJ2-5
v_gene: TRBV5-1

CDR3nt: TGTGCCAGCAGTCCAAGGAGGAGGAACACTGAAGCTTTCTTT
CDR3aa: CASSPRRRNTEAFF
abundance: -
d_gene: -
j_gene: TRBJ1-1
v_gene: TRBV27

CDR3nt: TGTGCCAGCAGCTTTGGAGGGAGGCAGTACTTC
CDR3aa: CASSFGGRQYF
abundance: -
d_gene: -
j_gene: TRBJ2-7
v_gene: TRBV9

CDR3nt: TGTGCCAGCACCTCAGGGCAGGGATCCAACTATGGCTACACCTTC
CDR3aa: CASTSGQGSNYGYTF
abundance: -
d_gene: -
j_gene: TRBJ1-2
v_gene: TRBV27

CDR3nt: TGTGCCAGCAGTGAAGTCGTAGCGGGGGGATACAATGAGCAGTTCTTC
CDR3aa: CASSEVVAGGYNEQFF
abundance: few
d_gene: TRBD2
j_gene: TRBJ2-1
v_gene: TRBV9

CDR3nt: TGTGCCACCGGGGGACAGGGGGCGTATACTGAAGCTTTCTTT
CDR3aa: CATGGQGAYTEAFF
abundance: -
d_gene: TRBD1
j_gene: TRBJ1-1
v_gene: TRBV15

CDR3nt: TGTGCCAGCAGCGCAAAGAGTGTCGGGAGGGCCTATGGCTACACCTTC
CDR3aa: CASSAKSVGRAYGYTF
abundance: -
d_gene: -
j_gene: TRBJ1-2
v_gene: TRBV9

CDR3nt: TGTGCCAGCAGTGTCCAGGGGGCTTACTACGAGCAGTACTTC
CDR3aa: CASSVQGAYYEQYF
abundance: -
d_gene: TRBD1
j_gene: TRBJ2-7
v_gene: TRBV2

CDR3nt: TGTGCCAGCAGTGGGGACAGCGGGGGACGGGAGACCCAGTACTTC
CDR3aa: CASSGDSGGRETQYF
abundance: -
d_gene: -
j_gene: TRBJ2-5
v_gene: TRBV27

CDR3nt: TGTGCCAGCTCATCACTAGCGGGGGAGACCCAGTACTTC
CDR3aa: CASSSLAGETQYF
abundance: -
d_gene: TRBD2
j_gene: TRBJ2-5
v_gene: TRBV18

CDR3nt: TGTGCCAGCATAGGGGACAGAATTTTCAATCAGCCCCAGCATTTT
CDR3aa: CASIGDRIFNQPQHF
abundance: few
d_gene: TRBD1
j_gene: TRBJ1-5
v_gene: TRBV28

CDR3nt: TGTGCCTGGAGTGTATTGGGACAGGGTCAGCCCCAGCATTTT
CDR3aa: CAWSVLGQGQPQHF
abundance: -
d_gene: TRBD1
j_gene: TRBJ1-5
v_gene: TRBV30

CDR3nt: TGTGCCAGCAGCTTGGGACGGATAGGTGGCTACACCTTC
CDR3aa: CASSLGRIGGYTF
abundance: once
d_gene: -
j_gene: TRBJ1-2
v_gene: TRBV5-4

CDR3nt: TGCGCCAGCAGCCAAGATCTTAGCCCGAACACTGAAGCTTTCTTT
CDR3aa: CASSQDLSPNTEAFF
abundance: -
d_gene: -
j_gene: TRBJ1-1
v_gene: TRBV4-1

CDR3nt: TGTGCCAGCAGCCAAGGCTGGGGGACAGGGGGCGACGAGCAGTACTTC
CDR3aa: CASSQGWGTGGDEQYF
abundance: few
d_gene: TRBD1
j_gene: TRBJ2-7
v_gene: TRBV14

CDR3nt: TGTGCCAGCAGTCCAGCCCCCGACAGCGAGCAGTACTTC
CDR3aa: CASSPAPDSEQYF
abundance: -
d_gene: -
j_gene: TRBJ2-7
v_gene: TRBV28